The 21 T cell receptor beta chains below were found in one sample sequenced in a study of shared clonotypes between healthy human individuals. The assay was immunoSEQ multiplex PCR, and TCRdb's table has in-frame clones only and misses some. The sample has some 2,500,000 clones; 85% to 95% are singletons. Source material: naive CD4+ T cells from PBMCs. As to subset: CD45RA+ positively selected. The receptors derive from a young man in good health. Some clones in this sample may be carry-over from other donors' samples.

The CDR3, as DNA: TGTGCCAGCAGCGTTACAGGGGAGAACACTGAAGCTTTCTTT. Amino acid sequence: CASSVTGENTEAFF. This chain joins TRBV7-2 and TRBJ1-1; 7 nucleotides line up with TRBD1. From germline, CDR1 is SGHTA and CDR2 FQGNSA. Trimming at V came to 5 bases and at J to 1 base, leaving 4 bases not matched to a gene. The CDR3 covers 14 residues. The entire variable domain, with the rest obtained from reference TRBV7-2 and TRBJ1-1, is as follows: GAGVSQSPSNKVTEKGKDVELRCDPISGHTALYWYRQSLGQGLEFLIYFQGNSAPDKSGLPSDRFSAERTGGSVSTLTIQRTQQEDSAVYLCASSVTGENTEAFFGQGTRLTVV.

The count of this clone is one. Other DNA sequences in the same sample also yield this CDR3. This chain uses TRBV7-8 with TRBJ1-2, with D possibly TRBD1 on 6 matching bases. With 5 bases removed from V and 5 bases from J, the gap between germline ends came to 9 bases. This CDR3 is built from 12 residues. Germline lookup yields CDR1 SGHVS and CDR2 FQNEAQ. This CDR3 reads CASSTGTYGYTF. The CDR3 DNA is TGTGCCAGCAGCACAGGGACATATGGCTACACCTTC. Looking up the rest from reference TRBV7-8 and TRBJ1-2 gives the full variable domain: GAGVSQSPRYKVAKRGQDVALRCDPISGHVSLFWYQQALGQGPEFLTYFQNEAQLDKSGLPSDRFFAERPEGSVSTLKIQRTQQEDSAVYLCASSTGTYGYTFGSGTRLTVV.

The J gene is TRBJ2-3, the V gene TRBV19; 8 bases agree with TRBD2. The germline gives CDR1 LNHDA, CDR2 SQIVND (reference sequence). The CDR3 runs to 16 residues. The J segment lost 2 bases and the V segment lost 6 bases, leaving 10 bases of the junction unmatched. CDR3 nucleotide sequence: TGTGCCAGTAGCCCGGGGGGGCGCGTATTCACAGATACGCAGTATTTT. This codes for CASSPGGRVFTDTQYF.

The V gene is TRBV6-1, the J gene TRBJ1-1, with D perhaps TRBD1 (6 bases). Trimming removed 8 bases from V and 5 bases from J, with 18 bases in between. The CDR3 totals 14 residues. The germline V gene has CDR1 MNHNS and CDR2 SASEGT. The DNA of the CDR3 is TGTGCCAGCTGGGAGCGGGGGCGAGGAACTGAAGCTTTCTTT. Amino acid sequence: CASWERGRGTEAFF.

V usage is TRBV19 and J usage is TRBJ2-2; 11 positions match TRBD2. With V trimmed by 10 bases and J by 4 bases, 8 bases remained unmatched. The germline V gene encodes CDR1 LNHDA and CDR2 SQIVND (reference sequence). The CDR3 runs to 15 residues. CDR3 residues: CATRTSGFATGELFF. The DNA for the CDR3 is TGTGCCACCCGGACTAGCGGGTTTGCCACCGGGGAGCTGTTTTTT.

This chain uses TRBV6-5 with TRBJ2-5; D unclear. Germline lookup yields CDR1 MNHEY and CDR2 SVGAGI. CDR3 length equals 15 residues. Trimming stripped 4 bases from V and 5 bases from J, with 17 bases between. Written as DNA, the CDR3 is TGTGCCAGCAGTTCCCGACATCGACCGAGGGAGACCCAGTACTTC. This translates into CASSSRHRPRETQYF.

This chain connects TRBV6-5 to TRBJ2-7; D gene unclear. This CDR3 comprises 13 residues. Trimming left V 8 bases short and J 1 base short, with 12 bases between. Germline values: CDR1 MNHEY, CDR2 SVGAGI. This CDR3 is CASRRGRSYEQYF. The DNA of the CDR3 is TGTGCCAGCCGAAGAGGACGGTCCTACGAGCAGTACTTC.

The table lists this clone with a few counts. The J gene is TRBJ1-2, the V gene TRBV7-9, with a possible D match to TRBD1 (6 bases). Trimming took off 5 bases at V and 9 bases at J, with 16 bases between the two ends. The CDR3 spans 13 residues. Germline V CDR1 and CDR2: SEHNR, FQNEAQ (reference sequence). The CDR3 coding sequence is TGTGCCAGCAGCCTACGGACAGTTTTACGCTACACCTTC. Encoded protein: CASSLRTVLRYTF.

A single count supports this clone. This chain uses TRBV5-1 with TRBJ2-2; D unclear. Trimming stripped 0 bases from V and 6 bases from J, with 6 bases between. This CDR3 spans 13 amino acids. Germline V CDR1 and CDR2: SGHRS, YFSETQ. CDR3 sequence: CASSLATPGELFF. Here the CDR3 DNA reads TGCGCCAGCAGCTTGGCCACCCCCGGGGAGCTGTTTTTT.

This sequence joins TRBV11-2 and TRBJ2-1, with TRBD1 matching over 8 bases. V lost 0 bases and J lost 4; bases outside the gene matches: 8. The germline V gene encodes CDR1 SGHAT and CDR2 FQNNGV. The CDR3 runs 17 residues. The CDR3 loop is CASSLDPRTGSYNEQFF. The CDR3 DNA is TGTGCCAGCAGCTTAGATCCTAGGACAGGGTCTTACAATGAGCAGTTCTTC.

This clone was found a few times. The chain joins TRBV27 to TRBJ1-1; 7 bases map to TRBD1. J gave up 4 bases and V 2 bases, and 1 base lay outside the gene matches. CDR3 length equals 13 residues. Per the germline V gene, CDR1 is MNHEY and CDR2 is SMNVEV (reference sequence). In DNA form, the CDR3 reads TGTGCCAGCAGTTTAGGACAGGTCACTGAAGCTTTCTTT. Translated, it gives CASSLGQVTEAFF.

This chain links TRBV5-1 with TRBJ2-3; no firm D call. The CDR3 has 12 residues. Trimming removed 3 bases at V and 2 bases at J, with 4 bases between. Germline V lookup: CDR1 SGHRS, CDR2 YFSETQ. This chain's CDR3 is CASSYDTDTQYF. The CDR3 DNA follows: TGCGCCAGCAGCTACGACACAGATACGCAGTATTTT.

The gene calls are TRBV14 and TRBJ2-5; 7 bases are shared with TRBD2. The ends lost 0 bases at V and 9 bases at J; junction bases unmatched: 4. Germline CDR1 SGHDN, CDR2 FVKESK. The CDR3 is 13 amino acids. CDR3 in amino acids: CASSQDPSGAQYF. The CDR3 nucleotides read TGTGCCAGCAGCCAAGATCCCAGCGGGGCCCAGTACTTC.

This rearrangement joins TRBV9 to TRBJ2-2; 9 bases map to TRBD1. There are 19 residues in the CDR3. Germline-derived CDR1 and CDR2 are SGDLS and YYNGEE. V shed 7 bases and J 0 bases; nucleotides not matched to a gene: 16. CDR3 DNA: TGTGCCAGCGGTTGGGAGAAATGGACAGGGGCGTCGAACACCGGGGAGCTGTTTTTT. Its protein is CASGWEKWTGASNTGELFF.

The chain employs TRBV28 and TRBJ2-7; no clear D gene. From germline, CDR1 is MDHEN and CDR2 SYDVKM. The CDR3 sequence is 15 residues long. V lost 2 bases to trimming and J lost 2 bases, with 13 bases between them. The CDR3 DNA reads TGTGCCAGCAGTTTAGTTGCAGGAGTAACCTACGAGCAGTACTTC. Amino acid sequence: CASSLVAGVTYEQYF.

The V and J genes are TRBV28 and TRBJ1-4, with a weak D call TRBD1 (5 bases). Germline V gene lookup returns CDR1 MDHEN and CDR2 SYDVKM. V was pared by 2 bases and J by 2 bases, with 12 bases between. The CDR3 is 16 residues long. For the CDR3, the DNA is TGTGCCAGCAGTTTAGGGGGTTTTGGGACTAATGAAAAACTGTTTTTT. Its translation: CASSLGGFGTNEKLFF.

The gene calls are TRBV6-1 and TRBJ2-5; 9 nucleotides line up with TRBD2. V gave up 2 bases and J gave up 2 bases; unmatched junction bases: 9. Germline lookup yields CDR1 MNHNS and CDR2 SASEGT. This CDR3 comprises 17 residues. CDR3 region: CASSEILAGGPQETQYF. DNA of the CDR3: TGTGCCAGCAGTGAAATCTTGGCGGGAGGGCCTCAAGAGACCCAGTACTTC.

The V and J genes are TRBV15 and TRBJ2-5, with TRBD2 identical over 10 bases. Germline-derived CDR1 and CDR2 are LNHNV and YYDKDF (reference sequence). This CDR3 contains 15 residues. The ends lost 2 bases at V and 4 bases at J; junction bases unmatched: 4. The CDR3 DNA sequence: TGTGCCACCAGCAGATCACGACTAGCGGGAGAGACCCAGTACTTC. It yields the protein CATSRSRLAGETQYF.

The chain recombines TRBV30 with TRBJ2-3; 11 nucleotides line up with TRBD2. The CDR3 consists of 16 residues. Trimming took 2 bases from V and 7 from J; bases not matched to a gene: 11. From germline, CDR1 is GTSNPN and CDR2 SVGIG (reference sequence). CDR3 sequence: CAWSPLTSGTSHTQYF. As DNA, the CDR3 is TGTGCCTGGAGTCCTTTGACTAGCGGGACCTCCCATACGCAGTATTTT.

The V and J genes are TRBV19 and TRBJ1-2, with TRBD1 matching over 8 bases. Germline trimming cut 5 bases from V and 8 bases from J; bases unmatched to any gene: 13. The CDR3 consists of 15 residues. The germline CDR1 and CDR2 sequences are LNHDA and SQIVND (reference sequence). CDR3 coding DNA: TGTGCCAGTAGTCCCGGGGCCATGGACAGGGTCGGCTACACCTTC. Translating it yields CASSPGAMDRVGYTF.

J is TRBJ2-7 and V is TRBV25-1; D remains unclear. The V end lost 0 bases, the J end lost 1 base, and 10 bases lay between the germline ends. The CDR3 is made up of 15 amino acids. Germline V lookup: CDR1 MGHDK, CDR2 SYGVNS. This CDR3 is CASSEYGKGSYEQYF. Written as DNA, the CDR3 is TGTGCCAGCAGTGAATATGGTAAGGGATCCTACGAGCAGTACTTC.